This TCR beta chain is drawn from a study of beta chain features in type 1 diabetes. Study-wide background: Investigators examined under 140 million sorted cells across all samples.

The study reverse transcribed the entire isolated RNA, so it sequenced expressed TCRB transcripts. Sequencing of naive, central memory and regulatory T cell samples gave an average of approximately 3.3 million reads. Measured with immunoSEQ multiplex PCR; TCRdb has only the in-frame clones, and not every one. This table has just over 450,000 clones, approximately 28% appearing once. This clone showed up just a few times. The V and J ends lost 6 bases and 4 bases respectively, with 12 bases between them. CDR1 is LGHNA, CDR2 YSLEER, per germline. This CDR3 is 14 amino acids long. The chain carries TRBV4-3 and TRBJ2-2, with a possible D match to TRBD2 (5 bases). The sequence came from a man younger than 30 in good health. The sequenced sample was naive CD4+ T cells from blood. The CDR3 DNA sequence: TGCGCCAGCAGATGGGAGCGCGGCACCGGGGAGCTGTTTTTT. Translation: CASRWERGTGELFF.